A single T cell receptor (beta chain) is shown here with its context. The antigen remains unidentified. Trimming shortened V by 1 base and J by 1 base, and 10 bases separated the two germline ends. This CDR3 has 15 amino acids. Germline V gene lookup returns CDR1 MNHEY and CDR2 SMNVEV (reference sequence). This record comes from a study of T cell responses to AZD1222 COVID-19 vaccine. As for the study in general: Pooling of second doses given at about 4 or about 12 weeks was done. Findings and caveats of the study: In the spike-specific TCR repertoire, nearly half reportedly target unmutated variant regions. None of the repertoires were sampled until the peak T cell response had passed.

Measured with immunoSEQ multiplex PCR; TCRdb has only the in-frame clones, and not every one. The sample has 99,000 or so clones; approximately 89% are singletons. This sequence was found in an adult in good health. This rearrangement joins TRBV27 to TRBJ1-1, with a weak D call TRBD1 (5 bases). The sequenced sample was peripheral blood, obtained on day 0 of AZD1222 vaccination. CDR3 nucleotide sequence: TGTGCCAGCAGTTTATACCAGGGTGAGAACACTGAAGCTTTCTTT. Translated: CASSLYQGENTEAFF.